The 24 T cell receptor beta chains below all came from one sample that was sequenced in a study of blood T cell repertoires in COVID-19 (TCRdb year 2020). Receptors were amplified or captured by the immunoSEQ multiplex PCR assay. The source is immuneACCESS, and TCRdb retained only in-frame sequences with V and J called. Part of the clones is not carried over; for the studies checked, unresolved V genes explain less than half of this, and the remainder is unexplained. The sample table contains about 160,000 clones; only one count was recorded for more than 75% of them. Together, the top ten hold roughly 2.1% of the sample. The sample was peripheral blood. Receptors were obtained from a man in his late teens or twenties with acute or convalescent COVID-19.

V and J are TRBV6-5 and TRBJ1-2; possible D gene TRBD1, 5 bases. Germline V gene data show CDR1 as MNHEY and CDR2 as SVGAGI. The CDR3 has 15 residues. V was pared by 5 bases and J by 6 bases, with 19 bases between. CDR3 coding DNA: TGTGCCAGCAGTAGTCCGCCCCGGGGGTCAGATGGCTACACCTTC. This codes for CASSSPPRGSDGYTF.

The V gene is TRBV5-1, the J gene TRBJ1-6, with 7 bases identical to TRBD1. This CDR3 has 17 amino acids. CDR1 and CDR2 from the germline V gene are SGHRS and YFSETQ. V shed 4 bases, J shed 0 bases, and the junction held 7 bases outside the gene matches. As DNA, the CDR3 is TGCGCCAGCAGCGAGAAACAGGGGAGCTCCTATAATTCACCCCTCCACTTT. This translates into CASSEKQGSSYNSPLHF.

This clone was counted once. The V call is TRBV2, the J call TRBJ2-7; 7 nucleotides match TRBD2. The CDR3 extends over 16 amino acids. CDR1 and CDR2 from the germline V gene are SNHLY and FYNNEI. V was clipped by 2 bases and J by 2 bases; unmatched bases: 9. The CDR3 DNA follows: TGTGCCAGCAGTGAAATGGGAGGGCTATTACCCTACGAGCAGTACTTC. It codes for CASSEMGGLLPYEQYF.

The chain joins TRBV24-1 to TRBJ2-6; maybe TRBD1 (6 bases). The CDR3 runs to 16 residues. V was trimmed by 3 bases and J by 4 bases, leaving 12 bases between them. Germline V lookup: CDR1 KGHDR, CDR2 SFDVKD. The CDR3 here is CATSDAQGPGANVLTF. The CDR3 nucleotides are TGTGCCACCAGTGATGCCCAGGGGCCCGGGGCCAACGTCCTGACTTTC.

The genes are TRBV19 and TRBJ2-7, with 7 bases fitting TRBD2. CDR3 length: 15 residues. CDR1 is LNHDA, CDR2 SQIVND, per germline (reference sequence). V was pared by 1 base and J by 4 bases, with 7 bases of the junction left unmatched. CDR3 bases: TGTGCCAGTAGTATAGTCTCGGGAGGTACGTACGAGCAGTACTTC. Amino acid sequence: CASSIVSGGTYEQYF.

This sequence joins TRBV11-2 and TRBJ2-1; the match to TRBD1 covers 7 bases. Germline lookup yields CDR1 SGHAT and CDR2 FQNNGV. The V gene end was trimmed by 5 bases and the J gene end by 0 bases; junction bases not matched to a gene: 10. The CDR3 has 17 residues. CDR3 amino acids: CASSQRQGPTSYNEQFF. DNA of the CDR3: TGTGCCAGCAGCCAACGACAGGGTCCAACCTCCTACAATGAGCAGTTCTTC. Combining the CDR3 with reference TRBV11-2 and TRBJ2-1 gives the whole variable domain EAGVAQSPRYKIIEKRQSVAFWCNPISGHATLYWYQQILGQGPKLLIQFQNNGVVDDSQLPKDRFSAERLKGVDSTLKIQPAKLEDSAVYLCASSQRQGPTSYNEQFFGPGTRLTVL.

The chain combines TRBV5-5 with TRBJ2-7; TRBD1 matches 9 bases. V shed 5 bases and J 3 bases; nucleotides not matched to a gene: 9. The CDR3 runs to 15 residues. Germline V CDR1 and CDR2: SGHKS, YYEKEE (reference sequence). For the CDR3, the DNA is TGTGCCAGCAGTTCCGCCGGGACAGGGCTCTACGAGCAGTACTTC. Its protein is CASSSAGTGLYEQYF.

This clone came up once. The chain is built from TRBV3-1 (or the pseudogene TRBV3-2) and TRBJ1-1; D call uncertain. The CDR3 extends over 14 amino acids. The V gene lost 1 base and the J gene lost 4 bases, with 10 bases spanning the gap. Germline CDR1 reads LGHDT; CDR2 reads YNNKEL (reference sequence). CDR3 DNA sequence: TGTGCCAGCAGCCAAGGGTACGGGTCCACTGAAGCTTTCTTT. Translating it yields CASSQGYGSTEAFF.

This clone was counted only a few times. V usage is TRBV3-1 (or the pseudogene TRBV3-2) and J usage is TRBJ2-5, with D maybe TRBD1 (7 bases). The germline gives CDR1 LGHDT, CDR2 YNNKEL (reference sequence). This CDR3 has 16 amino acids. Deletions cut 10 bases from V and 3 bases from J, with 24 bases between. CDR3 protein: CATRSRGRGGKETQYF. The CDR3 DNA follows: TGTGCCACTAGGTCGCGGGGACGAGGGGGCAAAGAGACCCAGTACTTC.

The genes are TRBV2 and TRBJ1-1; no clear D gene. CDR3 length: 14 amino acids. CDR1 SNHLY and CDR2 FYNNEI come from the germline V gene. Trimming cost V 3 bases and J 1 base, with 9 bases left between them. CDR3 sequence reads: CASSDNPRNTEAFF. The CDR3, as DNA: TGTGCCAGCAGTGATAACCCCAGGAACACTGAAGCTTTCTTT.

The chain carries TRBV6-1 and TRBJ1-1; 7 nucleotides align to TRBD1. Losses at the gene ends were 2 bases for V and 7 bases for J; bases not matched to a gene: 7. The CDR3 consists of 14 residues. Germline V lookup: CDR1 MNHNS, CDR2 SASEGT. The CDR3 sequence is CASSESGQGGEAFF. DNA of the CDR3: TGTGCCAGCAGTGAATCGGGTCAGGGGGGTGAAGCTTTCTTT.

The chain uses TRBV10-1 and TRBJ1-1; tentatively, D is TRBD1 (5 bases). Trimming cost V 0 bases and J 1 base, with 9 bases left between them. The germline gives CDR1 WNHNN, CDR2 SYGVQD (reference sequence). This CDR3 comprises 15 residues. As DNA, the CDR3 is TGCGCCAGCAGTGAGTCGACAGCCAGGAACACTGAAGCTTTCTTT. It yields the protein CASSESTARNTEAFF.

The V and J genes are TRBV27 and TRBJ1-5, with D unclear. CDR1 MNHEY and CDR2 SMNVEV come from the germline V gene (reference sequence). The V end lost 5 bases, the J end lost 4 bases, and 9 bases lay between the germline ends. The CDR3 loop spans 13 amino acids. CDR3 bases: TGTGCCAGCAGTATTGAGAGAAATCAGCCCCAGCATTTT. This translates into CASSIERNQPQHF.

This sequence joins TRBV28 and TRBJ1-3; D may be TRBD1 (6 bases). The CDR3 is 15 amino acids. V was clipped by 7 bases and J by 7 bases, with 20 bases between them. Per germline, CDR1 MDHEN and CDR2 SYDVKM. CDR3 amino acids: CASMGDRQAGNTIYF. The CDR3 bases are TGTGCCAGCATGGGAGACAGACAGGCAGGGAACACCATATATTTT.

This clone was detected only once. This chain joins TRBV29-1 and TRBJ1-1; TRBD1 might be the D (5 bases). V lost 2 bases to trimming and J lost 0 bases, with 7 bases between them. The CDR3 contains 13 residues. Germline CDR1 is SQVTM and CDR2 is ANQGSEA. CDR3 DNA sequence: TGCAGCGTTGAAAGGGGCCTGAACACTGAAGCTTTCTTT. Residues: CSVERGLNTEAFF. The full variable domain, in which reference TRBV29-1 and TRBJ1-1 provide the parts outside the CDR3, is SAVISQKPSRDICQRGTSLTIQCQVDSQVTMMFWYRQQPGQSLTLIATANQGSEATYESGFVIDKFPISRPNLTFSTLTVSNMSPEDSSIYLCSVERGLNTEAFFGQGTRLTVV.

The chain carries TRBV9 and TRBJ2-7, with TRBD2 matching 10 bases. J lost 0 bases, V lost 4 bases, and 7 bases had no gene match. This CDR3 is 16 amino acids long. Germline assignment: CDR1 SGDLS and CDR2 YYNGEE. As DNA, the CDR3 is TGTGCCAGCAGCCCCCGGACTAGCGGTTTCTCCTACGAGCAGTACTTC. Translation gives CASSPRTSGFSYEQYF.

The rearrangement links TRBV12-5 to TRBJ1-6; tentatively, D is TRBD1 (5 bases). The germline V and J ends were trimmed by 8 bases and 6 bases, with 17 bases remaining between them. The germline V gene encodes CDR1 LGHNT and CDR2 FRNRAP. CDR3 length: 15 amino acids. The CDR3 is CASTLGGTGNSPLHF. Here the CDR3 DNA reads TGTGCTAGTACCCTTGGGGGGACGGGTAATTCACCCCTCCACTTT.

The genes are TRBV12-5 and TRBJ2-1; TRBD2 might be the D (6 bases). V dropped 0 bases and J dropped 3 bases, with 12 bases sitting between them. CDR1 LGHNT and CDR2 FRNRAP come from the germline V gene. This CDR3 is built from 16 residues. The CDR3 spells CASGLVVETSYNEQFF. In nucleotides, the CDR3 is TGTGCTAGTGGTTTGGTCGTTGAGACTAGCTACAATGAGCAGTTCTTC.

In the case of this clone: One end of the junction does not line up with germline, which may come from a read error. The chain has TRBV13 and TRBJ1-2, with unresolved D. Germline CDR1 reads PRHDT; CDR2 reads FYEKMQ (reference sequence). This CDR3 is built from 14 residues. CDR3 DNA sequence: TGTGCCAGCAGCTTCGGGGAGTTGCACTATGACTACACCTTC. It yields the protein CASSFGELHYDYTF.

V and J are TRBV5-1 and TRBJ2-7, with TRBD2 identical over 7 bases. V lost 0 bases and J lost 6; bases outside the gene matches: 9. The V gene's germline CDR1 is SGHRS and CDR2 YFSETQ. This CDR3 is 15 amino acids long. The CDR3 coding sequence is TGCGCCAGCAGCTTGGCGGCTAGCGGTAACCTCGAGCAGTACTTC. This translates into CASSLAASGNLEQYF.

The CDR3, as DNA: TGTGCCAGCAGTTATTGGACTAGCGGGATAGATACCGGGGAGCTGTTTTTT. Its translation is CASSYWTSGIDTGELFF. This chain links TRBV27 with TRBJ2-2; 12 nucleotides match TRBD2. CDR3 length equals 17 residues. Germline CDR1 reads MNHEY; CDR2 reads SMNVEV (reference sequence). The trim removed 4 bases at V and 5 bases at J, leaving 8 bases unmatched.

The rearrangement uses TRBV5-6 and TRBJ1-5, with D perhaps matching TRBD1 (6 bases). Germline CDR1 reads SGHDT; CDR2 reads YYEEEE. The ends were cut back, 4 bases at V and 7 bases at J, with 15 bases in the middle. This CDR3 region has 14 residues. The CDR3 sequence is CASSTTGREQPQHF. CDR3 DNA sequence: TGTGCCAGCAGCACTACAGGGCGGGAGCAGCCCCAGCATTTT. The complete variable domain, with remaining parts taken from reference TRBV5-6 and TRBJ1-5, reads DAGVTQSPTHLIKTRGQQVTLRCSPKSGHDTVSWYQQALGQGPQFIFQYYEEEERQRGNFPDRFSGHQFPNYSSELNVNALLLGDSALYLCASSTTGREQPQHFGDGTRLSIL.

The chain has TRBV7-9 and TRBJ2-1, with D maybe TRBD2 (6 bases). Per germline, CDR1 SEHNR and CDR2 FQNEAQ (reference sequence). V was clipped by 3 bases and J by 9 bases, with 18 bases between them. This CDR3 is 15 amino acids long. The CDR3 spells CASSLDGGVGGEQFF. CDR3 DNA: TGTGCCAGCAGCTTGGATGGCGGGGTCGGGGGTGAGCAGTTCTTC.

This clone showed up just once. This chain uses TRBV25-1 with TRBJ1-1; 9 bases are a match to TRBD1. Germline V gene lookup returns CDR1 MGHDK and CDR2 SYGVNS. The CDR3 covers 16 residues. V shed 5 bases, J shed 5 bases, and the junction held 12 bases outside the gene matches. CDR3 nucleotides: TGTGCCAGCAGTCCACGGACAGGGGTAACGAGAACTGAAGCTTTCTTT. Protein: CASSPRTGVTRTEAFF.